What follows are 22 T cell receptor beta chains derived from one specimen sequenced in a study of regulatory T cells in long-lasting Graves disease. Investigators prepared the TCR beta libraries by applying iRepertoire HTBI primers and Arm-PCR of CDR3 regions. TCRdb processed the multiplex PCR reads anew with MiXCR; each CDR3 protein has one entry. Among roughly 500,000 distinct CDR3 sequences listed, 20% to 25% were seen once. Time point reported: persistent/refractory GD, antithyroid drugs over 5 years with positive TRAb. The TCR library was prepared using RNA isolated from PBMCs. Sequences were derived from peripheral blood mononuclear cells (PBMCs), sampled when the disease was refractory, from a patient treated with antithyroid drugs. These receptor sequences come from a female donor with Graves disease.

This sequence joins TRBV6-1 and TRBJ2-5; 8 bases agree with TRBD2. The CDR3 covers 15 residues. Germline values: CDR1 MNHNS, CDR2 SASEGT. V lost 7 bases, J lost 4 bases, and 11 bases stayed unmatched. CDR3 nucleotide sequence: TGTGCCAGCATCCCCGGGAGGGTGGAGCGAGAGACCCAGTACTTC. Translating gives CASIPGRVERETQYF.

This clonotype was seen many times. The V gene is TRBV6-1, the J gene TRBJ2-7, with D possibly being TRBD1 or TRBD2 (6 bases each). This CDR3 is built from 13 residues. Germline loops: CDR1 MNHNS, CDR2 SASEGT. V was pared by 7 bases and J by 3 bases, with 13 bases between. The CDR3: CASTRGQYYEQYF. The DNA for the CDR3 is TGTGCCAGCACCCGGGGGCAGTACTACGAGCAGTACTTC.

This clonotype occurred many times. This chain uses TRBV28 with TRBJ2-5; a weak D match, TRBD2 (5 bases). From germline, CDR1 is MDHEN and CDR2 SYDVKM. V was pared by 3 bases and J by 5 bases, with 10 bases between. There are 13 residues in the CDR3. Here the CDR3 reads CASSFAGNETQYF. Here the CDR3 DNA reads TGTGCCAGCAGTTTCGCCGGGAACGAGACCCAGTACTTC.

A remark on this clonotype: Possible read error: a much larger clone is one base away. The chain employs TRBV15 and TRBJ2-7; D is unclear. CDR1 and CDR2 from the germline V gene are LNHNV and YYDKDF (reference sequence). The length of the CDR3 is 14 residues. The V and J ends lost 0 bases and 2 bases respectively, with 8 bases between them. The DNA for the CDR3 is TGTGCCACCAGCAGAGAGAAAGGGACCTACGAGCAGTACTTC. Protein product: CATSREKGTYEQYF. Filled out from reference TRBV15 and TRBJ2-7, the complete variable domain reads DAMVIQNPRYQVTQFGKPVTLSCSQTLNHNVMYWYQQKSSQAPKLLFHYYDKDFNNEADTPDNFQSRRPNTSFCFLDIRSPGLGDTAMYLCATSREKGTYEQYFGPGTRLTVT.

This clonotype was picked up many times. This chain joins TRBV28 and TRBJ1-1; D gene ambiguous. The CDR3 contains 13 residues. In germline, CDR1 is MDHEN, CDR2 SYDVKM. V lost 8 bases to trimming and J lost 4 bases, with 14 bases between them. The CDR3 protein is CASLIQGGTEAFF. The DNA of the CDR3 is TGTGCCAGCTTAATCCAAGGTGGCACTGAAGCTTTCTTT.

On this clonotype: This could be a read error, since a much larger clone is one nucleotide away. The chain links TRBV7-9 to TRBJ1-1; D is unresolved. V was pared by 5 bases and J by 1 base, with 11 bases between. The length of the CDR3 is 14 residues. From germline, CDR1 is SEHNR and CDR2 FQNEAQ (reference sequence). The CDR3 DNA reads TGTGCCAGCAGCACATGTATCGAGAACACTGAAGCTTTCTTT. Translation: CASSTCIENTEAFF.

Regarding this clonotype: A much more abundant neighbour one base away suggests this may be a read error. V gene TRBV6-1 combines with J gene TRBJ2-7; 9 nucleotides line up with TRBD1. This CDR3 contains 15 residues. CDR1 is MNHNS and CDR2 is SASEGT in the germline V gene. CDR3 residues: CASRAPGQGPYERYF. The CDR3 nucleotides read TGTGCCAGCAGAGCGCCGGGACAGGGACCCTACGAGCGGTACTTC.

The genes are TRBV11-2 and TRBJ2-5; 7 nucleotides agree with TRBD1. This CDR3 has 18 residues. Per the germline V gene, CDR1 is SGHAT and CDR2 is FQNNGV. V trimming: 1 base; J trimming: 0 bases; junction bases outside the gene matches: 11. The CDR3 loop is CASSLALIITGDQETQYF. CDR3 DNA sequence: TGTGCCAGCAGCTTAGCCCTAATAATAACAGGGGACCAAGAGACCCAGTACTTC.

This clonotype was picked up many times. The chain uses TRBV7-9 and TRBJ1-1; TRBD1 matches at 11 bases. Germline V CDR1 and CDR2: SEHNR, FQNEAQ (reference sequence). The CDR3 runs 14 residues. The J segment lost 5 bases and the V segment lost 6 bases, leaving 5 bases of the junction unmatched. The CDR3 DNA is TGTGCCAGCAGAGCCGGGACAGGGGGTACTGAAGCTTTCTTT. As protein: CASRAGTGGTEAFF.

This clonotype was recorded many times. The rearrangement uses TRBV20-1 and TRBJ1-6, with 7 bases lining up with TRBD1. V was clipped by 6 bases and J by 8 bases; unmatched bases: 7. CDR1 DFQATT and CDR2 SNEGSKA come from the germline V gene (reference sequence). CDR3 size: 13 residues. The CDR3 sequence is CSASDRADSPLHF. DNA of the CDR3: TGCAGTGCCAGTGACAGGGCCGATTCACCCCTCCACTTT.

The J gene is TRBJ1-1, the V gene TRBV24-1, with a weak D call TRBD1 (5 bases). CDR1 is KGHDR and CDR2 is SFDVKD in the germline V gene. The V end was cut by 5 bases, the J end by 1 base, with 7 bases between. The CDR3 is 13 amino acids. The CDR3 loop reads CATSGQGNTEAFF. In DNA, the CDR3 is TGTGCCACCAGTGGTCAGGGGAACACTGAAGCTTTCTTT.

With respect to this clonotype: This could be a read error, since a much larger clone is one nucleotide away. V usage is TRBV19 and J usage is TRBJ1-1; D is unclear. This CDR3 is built from 14 residues. Germline V lookup: CDR1 LNHDA, CDR2 SQIVND (reference sequence). The CDR3 sequence is CASSLTPMNTGAFF. The DNA for the CDR3 is TGTGCCAGTAGTCTGACACCGATGAACACTGGAGCTTTCTTT. Full variable domain (rest looked up from reference TRBV19 and TRBJ1-1): DGGITQSPKYLFRKEGQNVTLSCEQNLNHDAMYWYRQDPGQGLRLIYYSQIVNDFQKGDIAEGYSVSREKKESFPLTVTSAQKNPTAFYLCASSLTPMNTGAFFGQGTRLTVV.

This clonotype was recorded at least ten times. This chain links TRBV12-3 or TRBV12-4 with TRBJ2-6, with a weak D call TRBD2 (5 bases). The CDR3 length is 14 residues. Trimming left V 3 bases short and J 4 bases short, with 7 bases between. The CDR3 nucleotides are TGTGCCAGCAGTTTCCCGGGGGGGGCCAACGTCCTGACTTTC. Translated: CASSFPGGANVLTF.

This clonotype was detected many times. The V and J genes are TRBV2 and TRBJ2-7; D may be TRBD1 (5 bases). The ends were cut back, 6 bases at V and 4 bases at J, with 13 bases in the middle. CDR3 length equals 13 residues. CDR1 and CDR2 (germline): SNHLY, FYNNEI. CDR3 nucleotide sequence: TGTGCCAGCAGGCGAGATCGACAGTACGAGCAGTACTTC. Protein: CASRRDRQYEQYF.

This rearrangement joins TRBV12-3 or TRBV12-4 to TRBJ1-5; a weak D match, TRBD1 (6 bases). The V and J ends lost 5 bases and 5 bases respectively, with 10 bases between them. The CDR3 sequence is 13 residues long. The CDR3 coding sequence is TGTGCCAGCAGTGTGGGGGGGCATCAGCCCCAGCATTTT. Translating it yields CASSVGGHQPQHF.

The chain links TRBV3-1 to TRBJ1-3, with a weak D call TRBD1 (5 bases). This CDR3 is 14 amino acids long. V was cut by 7 bases and J by 0 bases, with 10 bases left in between. From germline, CDR1 is LGHDT and CDR2 YNNKEL (reference sequence). The DNA for the CDR3 is TGTGCCAGCACCCCGACAGACTCTGGAAACACCATATATTTT. Amino acid sequence: CASTPTDSGNTIYF.

This clonotype occurred many times. The chain has TRBV28 and TRBJ1-2; possible D gene TRBD1, 5 bases. There are 15 residues in the CDR3. The germline V and J ends were trimmed by 2 bases and 6 bases, with 16 bases remaining between them. Germline CDR1 and CDR2: MDHEN and SYDVKM. CDR3 protein: CASSLAAVPGHGYTF. The CDR3, as DNA: TGTGCCAGCAGTTTAGCCGCAGTCCCGGGGCATGGCTACACCTTC.

This clonotype came up many times. V and J are TRBV28 and TRBJ1-6, with no clear D. CDR3 length equals 14 residues. Germline values: CDR1 MDHEN, CDR2 SYDVKM. Deletions cut 6 bases from V and 11 bases from J, with 17 bases between. The CDR3 region has the DNA TGTGCCAGCAGCGAAGGACGGACCGGAGCACCCCTCCACTTT. This encodes CASSEGRTGAPLHF. The variable domain in full, completed from reference TRBV28 and TRBJ1-6, reads DVKVTQSSRYLVKRTGEKVFLECVQDMDHENMFWYRQDPGLGLRLIYFSYDVKMKEKGDIPEGYSVSREKKERFSLILESASTNQTSMYLCASSEGRTGAPLHFGNGTRLTVT.

In its sample, this clonotype was seen a few times. The rearrangement links TRBV6-5 to TRBJ1-1; TRBD1 matches 12 bases. Germline V gene sequence: CDR1 MNHEY, CDR2 SVGAGI. The trim removed 0 bases at V and 6 bases at J, leaving 8 bases unmatched. The CDR3 is made up of 17 amino acids. CDR3 sequence reads: CASSYSSGQGAIAEAFF. The CDR3 DNA sequence: TGTGCCAGCAGTTACTCCTCGGGACAGGGGGCCATCGCTGAAGCTTTCTTT.

The J gene is TRBJ2-7, the V gene TRBV29-1, with D possibly being TRBD1 (6 bases). The CDR3 runs to 12 residues. Germline V gene data show CDR1 as SQVTM and CDR2 as ANQGSEA. V was pared by 6 bases and J by 2 bases, with 11 bases between. CDR3 coding DNA: TGCAGCGTGAGGACAGACGCCTACGAGCAGTACTTC. Translated, it gives CSVRTDAYEQYF.

This clonotype came up a few times. CDR3 loop: CASSYSMSRGQPQHF. CDR3 nucleotide sequence: TGTGCCAGCAGTTACTCGATGAGCAGAGGGCAGCCCCAGCATTTT. The chain links TRBV6-5 to TRBJ1-5; D gene unclear. Germline CDR1 reads MNHEY; CDR2 reads SVGAGI. The CDR3 contains 15 residues. Trimming shortened V by 0 bases and J by 7 bases, and 13 bases separated the two germline ends.

This clonotype was detected ten times or more. The chain is built from TRBV6-2 or TRBV6-3 and TRBJ2-7; no firm D call. The length of the CDR3 is 13 residues. Germline CDR1 reads MNHEY; CDR2 reads SVGEGT. Trimming left V 0 bases short and J 3 bases short, with 6 bases between. CDR3 amino acids: CASSYSKVYEQYF. The CDR3 DNA follows: TGTGCCAGCAGTTACTCGAAGGTCTACGAGCAGTACTTC.